The 17 T cell receptor beta chains presented below share a single source sample, sequenced in a study of CD8+ T cells in alopecia areata. In each case, RNA was isolated and then reverse transcribed into cDNA as the sequencing template. Data came from immunoSEQ multiplex PCR; TCRdb stores just in-frame clones and leaves some out. The sample contains 150,000 to 200,000 clones, 60% of which appear only once. Treatment of the sample: oral pan-JAK inhibitor, 5-10 mg twice daily. The sequencing here drew on CD4+ T cells sorted from blood, taken at week 24, from a patient treated with tofacitinib. Receptors were obtained from a human donor with alopecia areata.

The V call is TRBV28, the J call TRBJ2-2; unclear D gene. V dropped 7 bases and J dropped 1 base, with 4 bases sitting between them. This CDR3 has 12 amino acids. From germline, CDR1 is MDHEN and CDR2 SYDVKM. The CDR3 nucleotides read TGTGCCAGCAACTTGAACACCGGGGAGCTGTTTTTT. Its protein is CASNLNTGELFF.

The chain couples TRBV4-3 to TRBJ1-5, with a tentative D call TRBD1 (6 bases). The CDR3 spans 13 residues. CDR1 is LGHNA, CDR2 YSLEER, per germline. V dropped 2 bases and J dropped 9 bases, with 11 bases sitting between them. CDR3 region: CASSQSGGRPQHF. In DNA form, the CDR3 reads TGCGCCAGCAGCCAATCGGGGGGCCGGCCCCAGCATTTT.

This clone was detected once. Other DNA sequences in this specimen translate into the identical CDR3. The J gene is TRBJ1-1, the V gene TRBV30; D is unclear. From germline, CDR1 is GTSNPN and CDR2 SVGIG (reference sequence). The CDR3 sequence is 13 residues long. V lost 1 base and J lost 1, with 7 bases in between. CDR3 amino acids: CAWSENENTEAFF. The CDR3 bases are TGTGCCTGGAGTGAGAATGAGAACACTGAAGCTTTCTTT.

The chain employs TRBV29-1 and TRBJ2-7; D is possibly TRBD1 (6 bases). The V gene's germline CDR1 is SQVTM and CDR2 ANQGSEA. V lost 6 bases and J 2 bases, leaving 14 bases between the germline ends. The CDR3 length is 13 residues. The DNA for the CDR3 is TGCAGCGTCCACAGGGCTCCAGCCTACGAGCAGTACTTC. It is translated as CSVHRAPAYEQYF.

This clone was seen only a few times. V and J are TRBV5-5 and TRBJ2-7; D may be TRBD1 (5 bases). The CDR3 loop spans 13 amino acids. The V end was cut by 3 bases, the J end by 5 bases, with 12 bases between. Looked up from germline, CDR1 is SGHKS and CDR2 is YYEKEE (reference sequence). CDR3 coding DNA: TGTGCCAGCAGCTCACACCTCAGGGACGAGCAGTACTTC. This translates into CASSSHLRDEQYF. The full variable domain, completed using reference TRBV5-5 and TRBJ2-7, is DAGVTQSPTHLIKTRGQQVTLRCSPISGHKSVSWYQQVLGQGPQFIFQYYEKEERGRGNFPDRFSARQFPNYSSELNVNALLLGDSALYLCASSSHLRDEQYFGPGTRLTVT.

The chain employs TRBV30 and TRBJ2-2; D call uncertain. The ends were cut back, 4 bases at V and 0 bases at J, with 9 bases in the middle. The CDR3 runs 14 residues. Germline-derived CDR1 and CDR2 are GTSNPN and SVGIG (reference sequence). This CDR3 is CAWTPRPNTGELFF. The CDR3 coding sequence is TGTGCCTGGACCCCCAGGCCGAACACCGGGGAGCTGTTTTTT.

The chain employs TRBV5-1 and TRBJ2-5; D ambiguous. The CDR3 length is 14 residues. Germline V gives CDR1 SGHRS, CDR2 YFSETQ. V lost 1 base to trimming and J lost 2 bases, with 9 bases between them. The CDR3 loop is CASSLSQAQETQYF. In DNA, the CDR3 is TGCGCCAGCAGCTTGTCCCAGGCTCAAGAGACCCAGTACTTC. Full variable domain (rest looked up from reference TRBV5-1 and TRBJ2-5): KAGVTQTPRYLIKTRGQQVTLSCSPISGHRSVSWYQQTPGQGLQFLFEYFSETQRNKGNFPGRFSGRQFSNSRSEMNVSTLELGDSALYLCASSLSQAQETQYFGPGTRLLVL.

This clone was detected only a few times. The chain uses TRBV18 and TRBJ2-1; D ambiguous. This CDR3 comprises 15 residues. Germline assignment: CDR1 KGHSH and CDR2 LQKENI. Trimming stripped 1 base from V and 1 base from J, with 8 bases between. As DNA, the CDR3 is TGTGCCAGCTCACCACTGGCGGTATCCTACAATGAGCAGTTCTTC. It is translated as CASSPLAVSYNEQFF.

This rearrangement joins TRBV15 to TRBJ1-6, with D maybe TRBD1 (6 bases). The CDR3 sequence is 17 residues long. From germline, CDR1 is LNHNV and CDR2 YYDKDF (reference sequence). Trimming stripped 0 bases from V and 8 bases from J, with 17 bases between. The CDR3 bases are TGTGCCACCAGCAGAGACTATAAGGGGGGCAAGGATTCACCCCTCCACTTT. This encodes CATSRDYKGGKDSPLHF.

The chain uses TRBV7-2 and TRBJ2-3; 9 positions agree with TRBD2. After removal of 6 bases from V and 3 bases from J, the junction contained 7 bases not matched to a gene. This CDR3 has 15 amino acids. Germline CDR1 SGHTA, CDR2 FQGNSA. The CDR3 spells CASRQAGGGTDTQYF. CDR3 coding DNA: TGTGCCAGCAGGCAAGCGGGGGGCGGGACAGATACGCAGTATTTT.

This clone was detected once. The rearrangement joins TRBV30 to TRBJ1-1; D is unclear. V was shortened by 0 bases and J by 4 bases, with 15 bases between the two germline ends. From germline, CDR1 is GTSNPN and CDR2 SVGIG (reference sequence). This CDR3 is built from 15 residues. This CDR3 is CAWSVRRARSTEAFF. The CDR3 DNA follows: TGTGCCTGGAGTGTACGGAGGGCGCGCAGCACTGAAGCTTTCTTT. The full variable domain, in which reference TRBV30 and TRBJ1-1 provide the parts outside the CDR3, is SQTIHQWPATLVQPVGSPLSLECTVEGTSNPNLYWYRQAAGRGLQLLFYSVGIGQISSEVPQNLSASRPQDRQFILSSKKLLLSDSGFYLCAWSVRRARSTEAFFGQGTRLTVV.

The chain uses TRBV13 and TRBJ2-1, with 9 bases matching TRBD2. The CDR3 extends over 15 amino acids. Per the germline V gene, CDR1 is PRHDT and CDR2 is FYEKMQ (reference sequence). After removal of 5 bases from V and 2 bases from J, the junction contained 4 bases not matched to a gene. In DNA form, the CDR3 reads TGTGCCAGCAGCACGGGACTAGCCACCTACAATGAGCAGTTCTTC. The encoded protein is CASSTGLATYNEQFF.

This rearrangement joins TRBV5-4 to TRBJ1-2; TRBD1 matches at 9 bases. V shed 4 bases, J shed 3 bases, and the junction held 10 bases outside the gene matches. Germline CDR1 is SGHNT and CDR2 is YYREEE (reference sequence). This CDR3 contains 16 residues. CDR3 loop: CASSRTGTGSHYGYTF. For the CDR3, the DNA is TGTGCCAGCAGCAGAACCGGGACAGGGTCCCACTATGGCTACACCTTC.

The chain has TRBV7-9 and TRBJ2-3; no reliable D call. The CDR3 sequence is 11 residues long. Germline CDR1 is SEHNR and CDR2 is FQNEAQ (reference sequence). Trimming took off 8 bases at V and 2 bases at J, with 5 bases between the two ends. The CDR3 is CASAYTDTQYF. CDR3 DNA: TGTGCCAGCGCCTACACAGATACGCAGTATTTT.

This clone has just a few counts. J is TRBJ1-2 and V is TRBV12-5, with TRBD1 as a possible D gene (6 bases). Per germline, CDR1 LGHNT and CDR2 FRNRAP. The ends were cut back, 5 bases at V and 3 bases at J, with 13 bases in the middle. The CDR3 spans 14 residues. Here the CDR3 DNA reads TGTGCTAGTGGTCTCCGGGACAATCACTATGGCTACACCTTC. This translates into CASGLRDNHYGYTF.

This clone was detected only a few times. V usage is TRBV4-3 and J usage is TRBJ1-6; weak D call: TRBD1 (5 bases). Germline assignment: CDR1 LGHNA and CDR2 YSLEER. The CDR3 sequence is 14 residues long. The ends were cut back, 4 bases at V and 7 bases at J, with 11 bases in the middle. For the CDR3, the DNA is TGCGCCAGCAGCCGAGGGGCAGGGAATTCACCCCTCCACTTT. This gives the protein CASSRGAGNSPLHF.

In this sample, this clone turned up a few times. This chain connects TRBV7-2 to TRBJ1-6; 7 nucleotides match TRBD1. The germline gives CDR1 SGHTA, CDR2 FQGNSA. With V trimmed by 10 bases and J by 2 bases, 5 bases remained unmatched. This CDR3 is 14 amino acids long. The CDR3 coding sequence is TGTGCCACCTCGACAGGGACCTATAATTCACCCCTCCACTTT. Translated: CATSTGTYNSPLHF.